This passage covers 15 T cell receptor beta chains from one sample sequenced in a study of blood T cell repertoires in COVID-19. Only in-frame clones appear in the TCRdb table, and some are missing; sequencing was by immunoSEQ multiplex PCR. Among under 250,000 clones listed, around 80% were seen once. What was sequenced was peripheral blood. The receptors were sampled from a human donor in a cohort sampled during active COVID-19.

The J gene is TRBJ2-4, the V gene TRBV2, with D possibly being TRBD2 (5 bases). CDR1 and CDR2 from the germline V gene are SNHLY and FYNNEI. The V end lost 4 bases, the J end lost 7 bases, and 8 bases lay between the germline ends. The CDR3 totals 12 residues. CDR3 nucleotides: TGTGCCAGCAGTGGCCCGGGGAACATTCAGTACTTC. Its translation: CASSGPGNIQYF.

The rearrangement links TRBV30 to TRBJ1-1, with a possible D match to TRBD1 (5 bases). Germline-derived CDR1 and CDR2 are GTSNPN and SVGIG (reference sequence). The CDR3 has 10 residues. V gave up 4 bases and J gave up 11 bases, with 11 bases separating them. The CDR3 nucleotides are TGTGCCTGGATCCGGGGGTGGGCTTTCTTT. Translating gives CAWIRGWAFF.

This chain joins TRBV7-9 and TRBJ2-2; 9 nucleotides match TRBD2. The CDR3 length is 19 residues. V lost 4 bases, J lost 6 bases, and 18 bases stayed unmatched. Germline V gene lookup returns CDR1 SEHNR and CDR2 FQNEAQ (reference sequence). The DNA for the CDR3 is TGTGCCAGCAGCTGGGTGGCTAGCGGGACCGACTGGGAATCCGGGGAGCTGTTTTTT. Translated: CASSWVASGTDWESGELFF.

The chain employs TRBV6-1 and TRBJ1-5; D may be TRBD1 (6 bases). The germline gives CDR1 MNHNS, CDR2 SASEGT. The CDR3 spans 14 residues. The V and J ends lost 2 bases and 6 bases respectively, with 11 bases between them. CDR3 sequence (DNA): TGTGCCAGCAGTGAATCCGGGGGGCGTCAGCCCCAGCATTTT. Protein product: CASSESGGRQPQHF.

The rearrangement links TRBV27 to TRBJ2-2, with TRBD1 as a possible D gene (6 bases). V dropped 4 bases and J dropped 2 bases, with 17 bases sitting between them. Germline CDR1 MNHEY, CDR2 SMNVEV (reference sequence). The CDR3 has 17 residues. The DNA for the CDR3 is TGTGCCAGCAGTTCGAACAGGGCACAAATTAACACCGGGGAGCTGTTTTTT. Its translation is CASSSNRAQINTGELFF.

The chain joins TRBV6-5 to TRBJ1-2; D not certain. The CDR3 has 13 residues. Trimming shortened V by 2 bases and J by 0 bases, and 4 bases separated the two germline ends. From germline, CDR1 is MNHEY and CDR2 SVGAGI. In DNA form, the CDR3 reads TGTGCCAGCAGTTACGCGGCTAACTATGGCTACACCTTC. It encodes CASSYAANYGYTF.

The rearrangement uses TRBV5-1 and TRBJ2-1, with 7 bases aligning to TRBD2. Trimming took 0 bases from V and 4 from J; bases not matched to a gene: 13. Germline values: CDR1 SGHRS, CDR2 YFSETQ. The CDR3 spans 18 residues. CDR3 sequence (DNA): TGCGCCAGCAGCTTGGCCATCGGACTAGACTCCCCTTACAATGAGCAGTTCTTC. It specifies CASSLAIGLDSPYNEQFF.

This chain connects TRBV4-1 to TRBJ2-2, with D perhaps matching TRBD1 (5 bases). CDR1 and CDR2 from the germline V gene are MGHRA and YSYEKL. The CDR3 runs 16 residues. V dropped 4 bases and J dropped 0 bases, with 12 bases sitting between them. The CDR3 sequence is CASSPRGGANTGELFF. CDR3 DNA: TGCGCCAGCAGCCCTAGGGGTGGGGCGAACACCGGGGAGCTGTTTTTT.

The V call is TRBV4-2, the J call TRBJ2-5; 8 bases fit TRBD2. Germline V gene data show CDR1 as LGHNA and CDR2 as YNFKEQ. This CDR3 is 16 amino acids long. V trimming: 6 bases; J trimming: 0 bases; junction bases outside the gene matches: 9. CDR3 loop: CASSRQRGSHQETQYF. CDR3 coding DNA: TGTGCCAGCAGTAGACAGCGGGGGTCCCACCAAGAGACCCAGTACTTC.

This chain uses TRBV23-1 with TRBJ2-1; 8 positions match TRBD1. TRBV23-1 is filed as an ORF, its function uncertain. Trimming took 0 bases from V and 3 from J; bases not matched to a gene: 7. This CDR3 region has 17 residues. The CDR3, as DNA: TGCGCCAGCAGTCAATCTTCAGGACAGGGATTCTACAATGAGCAGTTCTTC. As protein: CASSQSSGQGFYNEQFF.

This chain connects TRBV19 to TRBJ1-1, with 8 bases matching TRBD1. This CDR3 is built from 15 residues. The junction had 8 bases not matched to a gene; V was cut back by 5 bases and J by 3 bases. Germline CDR1 reads LNHDA; CDR2 reads SQIVND (reference sequence). Here the CDR3 reads CASSFHRGADTEAFF. The CDR3 DNA reads TGTGCCAGTAGTTTCCACAGGGGGGCGGACACTGAAGCTTTCTTT.

This chain links TRBV27 with TRBJ2-5, with a weak D call TRBD1 (6 bases). The CDR3 is made up of 15 amino acids. CDR1 and CDR2 from the germline V gene are MNHEY and SMNVEV (reference sequence). V dropped 0 bases and J dropped 5 bases, with 13 bases sitting between them. The CDR3 nucleotides read TGTGCCAGCAGTTTATCTCCTGGGGGCGGGGAGACCCAGTACTTC. This translates into CASSLSPGGGETQYF.

V is TRBV5-4 and J is TRBJ2-7; 10 bases fit TRBD2. Germline loops: CDR1 SGHNT, CDR2 YYREEE (reference sequence). J lost 5 bases, V lost 5 bases, and 7 bases had no gene match. There are 14 residues in the CDR3. The CDR3: CASSTSSGSDEQYF. The DNA for the CDR3 is TGTGCCAGCAGTACGTCTAGCGGGAGCGACGAGCAGTACTTC.

This clone is a singleton in its sample. DNA of the CDR3: TGTGCCAGCAGCTCGGGACTCTACACAGATACGCAGTATTTT. This translates into CASSSGLYTDTQYF. The V gene is TRBV5-6, the J gene TRBJ2-3; possibly TRBD2 for D (6 bases). Germline V gene sequence: CDR1 SGHDT, CDR2 YYEEEE. Trimming pared 3 bases from V and 2 bases from J, leaving 10 bases between. There are 14 residues in the CDR3.

The chain employs TRBV24-1 and TRBJ2-2; TRBD1 aligns across 10 bases. The CDR3 runs to 14 residues. Germline V gene lookup returns CDR1 KGHDR and CDR2 SFDVKD. Losses at the gene ends were 7 bases for V and 3 bases for J; bases not matched to a gene: 1. CDR3 sequence reads: CATSGTGDTGELFF. The CDR3 nucleotides are TGTGCCACCAGCGGGACAGGGGACACCGGGGAGCTGTTTTTT.